One sample yielded the 15 T cell receptor beta chains listed below, sequenced in a study of blood T cell repertoires in COVID-19. TCRdb keeps only in-frame clones here, not all; method: immunoSEQ multiplex PCR. The sample holds approximately 330,000 clones, just over 85% seen once. The specimen was PBMCs or T cells enriched from blood (not recorded which). These TCRs come from a woman in her thirties or forties with acute COVID-19.

The chain employs TRBV9 and TRBJ2-3; D possibly corresponds to TRBD1 (6 bases). CDR3 length equals 14 residues. V dropped 1 base and J dropped 6 bases, with 12 bases sitting between them. Germline CDR1 SGDLS, CDR2 YYNGEE. This chain's CDR3 is CASSVSSQGDTQYF. In nucleotides, the CDR3 is TGTGCCAGCAGCGTATCGAGTCAGGGGGATACGCAGTATTTT.

The chain is built from TRBV5-5 and TRBJ2-2, with TRBD2 identical over 9 bases. The germline CDR1 and CDR2 sequences are SGHKS and YYEKEE (reference sequence). Trimming at V came to 7 bases and at J to 1 base, leaving 8 bases not matched to a gene. The CDR3 is 16 amino acids. The CDR3 DNA is TGTGCCAGCGATTCTCTAGCGGGGCTGAACACCGGGGAGCTGTTTTTT. Amino acids: CASDSLAGLNTGELFF.

The chain recombines TRBV12-3 or TRBV12-4 with TRBJ1-3, with D perhaps TRBD1 (5 bases). Between the trimmed V and J ends, which lost 3 bases and 9 bases, there was a span of 12 bases. This CDR3 has 13 amino acids. The DNA for the CDR3 is TGTGCCAGCAGTTTGGTGGGGCCGCTCACCATATATTTT. Translated: CASSLVGPLTIYF.

This clone occurred a few times. The chain is built from TRBV7-2 and TRBJ2-1, with D unresolved. The germline V and J ends were trimmed by 0 bases and 7 bases, with 10 bases remaining between them. Germline V gene data show CDR1 as SGHTA and CDR2 as FQGNSA. There are 14 residues in the CDR3. CDR3 protein: CASSLALQINEQFF. In DNA, the CDR3 is TGTGCCAGCAGCTTAGCTCTCCAGATAAATGAGCAGTTCTTC.

The V call is TRBV18, the J call TRBJ1-5; the match to TRBD1 covers 7 bases. The CDR3 is 14 amino acids. The germline gives CDR1 KGHSH, CDR2 LQKENI. V lost 5 bases, J lost 3 bases, and 4 bases stayed unmatched. The CDR3 region has the DNA TGTGCCAGCTCAGGGGGACAGCTCAATCAGCCCCAGCATTTT. This translates into CASSGGQLNQPQHF.

V gene TRBV12-5 combines with J gene TRBJ1-6, with 8 bases aligning to TRBD1. Germline CDR1 reads LGHNT; CDR2 reads FRNRAP. V was pared by 2 bases and J by 1 base, with 1 base of the junction left unmatched. This CDR3 spans 16 amino acids. The CDR3 DNA sequence: TGTGCTAGTGGTTTGCGGACAGGGTCCTATAATTCACCCCTCCACTTT. Protein product: CASGLRTGSYNSPLHF.

As regards this clone: The same CDR3 arises from other DNA sequences in this sample as well. The gene calls are TRBV18 and TRBJ1-1; D is ambiguous. Trimming shortened V by 0 bases and J by 0 bases, and 5 bases separated the two germline ends. The CDR3 sequence is 14 residues long. Germline V gives CDR1 KGHSH, CDR2 LQKENI. In DNA, the CDR3 is TGTGCCAGCTCACCACCGTCCGTGAACACTGAAGCTTTCTTT. Its protein product is CASSPPSVNTEAFF.

This chain links TRBV10-3 with TRBJ2-5; TRBD1 matches at 9 bases. Looked up from germline, CDR1 is ENHRY and CDR2 is SYGVKD. There are 15 residues in the CDR3. V gave up 4 bases and J gave up 5 bases; unmatched junction bases: 8. CDR3 amino acids: CAISGGQGIFETQYF. DNA for the CDR3: TGTGCCATCAGTGGGGGACAGGGAATCTTCGAGACCCAGTACTTC.

The chain's CDR3 is CASSLINGQETQYF. The CDR3 DNA reads TGTGCCAGCAGCTTGATCAACGGCCAAGAGACCCAGTACTTC. The chain employs TRBV5-4 and TRBJ2-5; D is unclear. Germline-derived CDR1 and CDR2 are SGHNT and YYREEE (reference sequence). Trimming removed 1 base from V and 1 base from J, with 8 bases in between. This CDR3 region has 14 residues.

The chain links TRBV6-5 to TRBJ1-3; maybe TRBD1 (5 bases). CDR1 MNHEY and CDR2 SVGAGI come from the germline V gene. Trimming took 8 bases from V and 3 from J, leaving 14 bases between them. This CDR3 contains 14 residues. CDR3 in amino acids: CASRRGLGGNTIYF. The CDR3 DNA reads TGTGCCAGCCGGAGGGGTCTAGGTGGAAACACCATATATTTT.

The chain employs TRBV19 and TRBJ2-7, with D perhaps matching TRBD2 (6 bases). Per the germline V gene, CDR1 is LNHDA and CDR2 is SQIVND (reference sequence). V lost 5 bases, J lost 4 bases, and 15 bases lay in between. The CDR3 totals 14 residues. This chain's CDR3 is CASSRGFGEYEQYF. The CDR3 DNA is TGTGCCAGTAGTCGGGGGTTCGGGGAATACGAGCAGTACTTC.

This chain joins TRBV10-3 and TRBJ2-1, with 9 nucleotides matching TRBD2. This CDR3 is 16 amino acids long. With 0 bases clipped from V and 4 bases from J, the junction kept 4 bases outside the gene matches. CDR1 ENHRY and CDR2 SYGVKD come from the germline V gene. DNA of the CDR3: TGTGCCATCAGTGAGTCGATTAGCGGGGGTTACAATGAGCAGTTCTTC. It encodes CAISESISGGYNEQFF.

The CDR3 here is CASTLTTRGLEGYTF. The DNA of the CDR3 is TGTGCCAGCACCCTCACCACCAGGGGGCTTGAAGGCTACACCTTC. The V call is TRBV2, the J call TRBJ1-2, with TRBD1 identical over 8 bases. From germline, CDR1 is SNHLY and CDR2 FYNNEI. The CDR3 runs 15 residues. Trimming removed 7 bases from V and 8 bases from J; junction bases left unmatched: 15.

The chain is built from TRBV6-1 and TRBJ2-1, with a weak D call TRBD1 (6 bases). Germline CDR1 and CDR2: MNHNS and SASEGT. The CDR3 length is 16 residues. Trimming removed 4 bases from V and 0 bases from J, with 13 bases in between. In DNA, the CDR3 is TGTGCCAGCAGTGTAACGCAGGGGAGCTCCTACAATGAGCAGTTCTTC. Translation: CASSVTQGSSYNEQFF.

This clone was seen only once. The chain employs TRBV10-3 and TRBJ2-7; TRBD1 aligns across 8 bases. CDR1 and CDR2 (germline): ENHRY, SYGVKD. V was clipped by 3 bases and J by 3 bases; unmatched bases: 4. This CDR3 is 14 amino acids long. Here the CDR3 reads CAISDGQGNYEQYF. In DNA form, the CDR3 reads TGTGCCATCAGTGATGGACAGGGTAACTACGAGCAGTACTTC.